The rows below give T cell receptor beta chains drawn from one sample of a study of chemoradiotherapy in HPV16-positive cancers. TCRdb's copy holds only in-frame clones and misses some; the assay was immunoSEQ multiplex PCR. The sample contains approximately 50,000 clones, more than 90% of which appear only once. The specimen was blood, collected from a patient who underwent chemoradiotherapy. These receptors were taken from a human donor with HPV-associated anogenital cancer. Both conserved end residues are part of each CDR3. D genes are given only for firm matches. Clone size appears in some rows only: once, few, many, or a class for an expanded clone.

cdr3_nt	cdr3_aa	j_call	v_call	cdr3_length	d_call	clone_size
TGTGCCAGCTCACAGAGACAGGCTTCCTACGAGCAGTACTTC	CASSQRQASYEQYF	TRBJ2-7	TRBV18	14	NA	NA
TGTGCCTGGAAACAGCGGGGCGAGCAGTTCTTC	CAWKQRGEQFF	TRBJ2-1	TRBV30	11	TRBD2	NA
TGTGCCAGCAGCTTTGGACTAGCGGGAGGCAATGAGCAGTTCTTC	CASSFGLAGGNEQFF	TRBJ2-1	TRBV7-6	15	TRBD2	once
TGCGCCAGCAGCTCTGCGACAGGGAGCTCCTATAATTCACCCCTCCACTTT	CASSSATGSSYNSPLHF	TRBJ1-6	TRBV5-1	17	TRBD1	NA
TGCGCCAGCAGCCTTAACAGAGAAGAGCAGTACTTC	CASSLNREEQYF	TRBJ2-7	TRBV5-1	12	NA	NA
TGTGCCAGCACCCCACGATTCGCGAACACCGGGGAGCTGTTTTTT	CASTPRFANTGELFF	TRBJ2-2	TRBV5-6	15	NA	NA
TGTGCCAGCAGCGTCCCGACTAGCGGGGGGTCTAGCACAGATACGCAGTATTTT	CASSVPTSGGSSTDTQYF	TRBJ2-3	TRBV7-9	18	TRBD2	once
TGTGCCAGCAGCTTAGTCGGGACAGGGAACACCGGGGAGCTGTTTTTT	CASSLVGTGNTGELFF	TRBJ2-2	TRBV7-2	16	TRBD1	NA
TGTGCCAGACCGACCGGGACCTACAGCTCCTACGAGCAGTACTTC	CARPTGTYSSYEQYF	TRBJ2-7	TRBV19	15	NA	NA
TGTGCCAGCCACTTAGGGACAGGAGGGGTATACGAGCAGTACTTC	CASHLGTGGVYEQYF	TRBJ2-7	TRBV18	15	TRBD1	NA
TGTGCCTGGAGTATAGGGACCGCAAGAGGGGAGCTGTTTTTT	CAWSIGTARGELFF	TRBJ2-2	TRBV30	14	NA	NA
TGTGCCAGCTCACCAGGGGGTCTCAACACTGAAGCTTTCTTT	CASSPGGLNTEAFF	TRBJ1-1	TRBV18	14	NA	once
TGTGCCAGCAGTCACTTAGGCACAGATACGCAGTATTTT	CASSHLGTDTQYF	TRBJ2-3	TRBV28	13	NA	NA
TGTGCCAGCCGCCCCGGGACAGGGGACACCGGGGAGCTGTTTTTT	CASRPGTGDTGELFF	TRBJ2-2	TRBV7-9	15	TRBD1	NA
TGTGCCAGCAGCGTACAGGGTTTGGCGCAGCCCCAGCATTTT	CASSVQGLAQPQHF	TRBJ1-5	TRBV5-6	14	NA	NA
TGTGCCAGCCCCACCGGGCGGGGCCGATCACCCCTCCACTTT	CASPTGRGRSPLHF	TRBJ1-6	TRBV21-1	14	NA	few
TGTGCCGGCCAAATGGAGGGCGGTGTGAACACTGAAGCTTTCTTT	CAGQMEGGVNTEAFF	TRBJ1-1	TRBV6-5	15	NA	NA